This TCR beta chain was found in a study of CD8+CD57+ T cells in acquired aplastic anemia. Study overall: Quantities of DNA derived from sorted CD4+ and CD8+ cells averaged around 3 ug.

TCR beta VDJ combinations and CDR3 sequences were profiled from genomic DNA. TCRdb fed the reads into MiXCR, producing one record per CDR3 protein. The table records more than 150,000 distinct CDR3 sequences, approximately 46% of them present only once. The CDR3 extends over 14 amino acids. The V and J ends lost 3 bases and 3 bases respectively, with 10 bases between them. This clonotype was seen at least ten times. Its antigen is unknown. Overall study results and limits: Shared by patients and controls, 25 to 30 CD8+ CDR3s were abundant in patients.

The chain combines TRBV12-3 or TRBV12-4 with TRBJ2-3; D possibly corresponds to TRBD2 (5 bases). The receptor comes from a human donor in good health. Sequenced sample: sorted CD4+, CD8+, or CD8+CD57+ T cells (not recorded which) from PBMCs. CDR3 sequence: CASSFVGGTDTQYF. As DNA, the CDR3 is TGTGCCAGCAGTTTCGTCGGCGGGACAGATACGCAGTATTTT.